A single sample gave rise to the 25 T cell receptor beta chains below, sequenced in a study of blood T cell repertoires in COVID-19. Generated by immunoSEQ multiplex PCR, the TCRdb table keeps only in-frame clones and is missing some. The sample yields around 18,000 clones, under 85% seen once. Sequences were obtained from peripheral blood. These receptors came from a man in his 70s with COVID-19, enrolled during active disease.

A few counts support this clone. J is TRBJ1-3 and V is TRBV7-9, with TRBD1 as a possible D gene (5 bases). The germline gives CDR1 SEHNR, CDR2 FQNEAQ (reference sequence). Trimming took 5 bases from V and 0 from J, leaving 11 bases between them. This CDR3 comprises 15 residues. Written as DNA, the CDR3 is TGTGCCAGCAGCGTTAGACAGTACTCTGGAAACACCATATATTTT. Encoded protein: CASSVRQYSGNTIYF.

The chain has TRBV24-1 and TRBJ1-5, with a tentative D call TRBD1 (5 bases). V was shortened by 4 bases and J by 2 bases, with 14 bases between the two germline ends. The length of the CDR3 is 16 residues. Germline CDR1 and CDR2: KGHDR and SFDVKD. CDR3 sequence: CATSDPDRGGNQPQHF. The DNA for the CDR3 is TGTGCCACCAGTGACCCCGACAGAGGCGGCAATCAGCCCCAGCATTTT.

The V call is TRBV5-1, the J call TRBJ2-3; D perhaps matches TRBD2 (6 bases). Germline V lookup: CDR1 SGHRS, CDR2 YFSETQ. The CDR3 contains 15 residues. Between the trimmed V and J ends, which lost 3 bases and 2 bases, there was a span of 13 bases. CDR3 in DNA: TGCGCCAGCAGCTCAAGGCCTAGCGCCACAGATACGCAGTATTTT. This sequence encodes CASSSRPSATDTQYF.

This clone has only one observation. The chain employs TRBV7-2 and TRBJ2-3; TRBD2 agrees at 12 bases. The V gene's germline CDR1 is SGHTA and CDR2 FQGNSA. The CDR3 covers 16 residues. The V gene end was trimmed by 3 bases and the J gene end by 6 bases; junction bases not matched to a gene: 7. DNA for the CDR3: TGTGCCAGCAGCTTTGAACTAGCGGGGGGCAGGGATACGCAGTATTTT. Encoded protein: CASSFELAGGRDTQYF.

This clone was counted between two and nine times. CDR3 amino acids: CASSFDRDGYTF. The DNA of the CDR3 is TGCGCCAGCAGCTTTGACAGGGACGGCTACACCTTC. The J gene is TRBJ1-2, the V gene TRBV5-1; 7 nucleotides align to TRBD1. This CDR3 is built from 12 residues. V trimming: 2 bases; J trimming: 8 bases; junction bases outside the gene matches: 3. The germline gives CDR1 SGHRS, CDR2 YFSETQ.

The chain joins TRBV11-2 to TRBJ2-7; 11 positions agree with TRBD2. V was pared by 1 base and J by 3 bases, with 8 bases of the junction left unmatched. From germline, CDR1 is SGHAT and CDR2 FQNNGV. CDR3 length: 17 residues. CDR3 bases: TGTGCCAGCAGCTTAGCCGTAGCGGGAGGGCCCGACTACGAGCAGTACTTC. It yields the protein CASSLAVAGGPDYEQYF.

The J gene is TRBJ2-2, the V gene TRBV5-1, with TRBD1 matching over 7 bases. CDR1 and CDR2 (germline): SGHRS, YFSETQ. This CDR3 has 14 amino acids. V was pared by 4 bases and J by 7 bases, with 7 bases of the junction left unmatched. Here the CDR3 DNA reads TGCGCCAGCAGCCTCGGGACAGTCGGCGGGGAGCTGTTTTTT. Translated: CASSLGTVGGELFF.

This clone was detected a few times. The chain recombines TRBV7-9 with TRBJ1-1; a weak D match, TRBD1 (6 bases). From germline, CDR1 is SEHNR and CDR2 FQNEAQ (reference sequence). With 5 bases removed from V and 1 base from J, the gap between germline ends came to 8 bases. The CDR3 has 13 amino acids. CDR3 sequence: CASSPQGNTEAFF. In DNA form, the CDR3 reads TGTGCCAGCAGCCCACAGGGGAACACTGAAGCTTTCTTT.

The genes are TRBV6-5 and TRBJ1-6; 7 bases align to TRBD1. J was trimmed by 10 bases and V by 3 bases; bases with no gene match: 12. Germline CDR1 and CDR2: MNHEY and SVGAGI. This CDR3 region has 16 residues. The CDR3: CASSYFRGTVGSPLHF. The CDR3 DNA is TGTGCCAGCAGTTATTTTCGCGGGACAGTGGGCTCACCCCTCCACTTT.

This chain uses TRBV3-1 (or the pseudogene TRBV3-2) with TRBJ1-3; D gene uncertain. The V gene lost 2 bases and the J gene lost 6 bases, with 8 bases spanning the gap. Germline CDR1 reads LGHDT; CDR2 reads YNNKEL (reference sequence). This CDR3 spans 13 amino acids. CDR3 DNA sequence: TGTGCCAGCAGCCAAAGTAAGCTAAACACCATATATTTT. It specifies CASSQSKLNTIYF.

This clone has more than one count but fewer than ten. The chain recombines TRBV4-3 with TRBJ2-2, with TRBD2 as a possible D gene (5 bases). There are 15 residues in the CDR3. Trimming took 0 bases from V and 6 from J, leaving 11 bases between them. Germline V gene lookup returns CDR1 LGHNA and CDR2 YSLEER. CDR3 residues: CASSQESRGSGELFF. For the CDR3, the DNA is TGCGCCAGCAGCCAAGAAAGTCGGGGATCCGGGGAGCTGTTTTTT.

CDR3 nucleotide sequence: TGCAGCGTAAGGACAGGGGGAGATCAGCCCCAGCATTTT. Translating it yields CSVRTGGDQPQHF. The chain links TRBV29-1 to TRBJ1-5; 10 nucleotides match TRBD1. The CDR3 consists of 13 residues. Germline-derived CDR1 and CDR2 are SQVTM and ANQGSEA. V shed 6 bases and J 5 bases; nucleotides not matched to a gene: 4.

The chain links TRBV18 to TRBJ2-1; the D gene is possibly TRBD1 (5 bases). The CDR3 length is 14 residues. Germline V gene sequence: CDR1 KGHSH, CDR2 LQKENI. Trimming pared 1 base from V and 6 bases from J, leaving 10 bases between. CDR3 sequence reads: CASSPRGAINEQFF. The CDR3 bases are TGTGCCAGCTCACCACGGGGCGCGATCAATGAGCAGTTCTTC.

CDR3 sequence (DNA): TGCAGCGTTGGTTACCGACTAGCGGGAAATGAGCAGTACTTC. Translating it yields CSVGYRLAGNEQYF. The chain links TRBV29-1 to TRBJ2-7, with TRBD2 identical over 11 bases. The CDR3 runs to 14 residues. V trimming: 4 bases; J trimming: 7 bases; junction bases outside the gene matches: 9. The V gene's germline CDR1 is SQVTM and CDR2 ANQGSEA.

The chain employs TRBV5-5 and TRBJ2-7; a weak D match, TRBD2 (6 bases). The germline V gene encodes CDR1 SGHKS and CDR2 YYEKEE (reference sequence). Trimming took 6 bases from V and 2 from J, leaving 18 bases between them. The CDR3 extends over 15 amino acids. The CDR3 DNA sequence: TGTGCCAGCACAGTCGACTCAGGCGGGGCCTACGAGCAGTACTTC. It yields the protein CASTVDSGGAYEQYF.

This clone was seen only once. The rearrangement joins TRBV30 to TRBJ2-1, with 8 nucleotides matching TRBD2. CDR1 and CDR2 (germline): GTSNPN, SVGIG (reference sequence). The CDR3 has 16 amino acids. Germline trimming cut 0 bases from V and 6 bases from J; bases unmatched to any gene: 10. As DNA, the CDR3 is TGTGCCTGGAGTGTCCGGGTAGCGGGGTTAATCAATGAGCAGTTCTTC. Translated: CAWSVRVAGLINEQFF.

The chain joins TRBV6-5 to TRBJ2-1, with 12 bases lining up with TRBD2. Germline V gene data show CDR1 as MNHEY and CDR2 as SVGAGI. The CDR3 is made up of 14 amino acids. V gave up 6 bases and J gave up 8 bases; unmatched junction bases: 5. The CDR3 nucleotides read TGTGCCAGCAGCCCGACTAGCGGGAGCGATGAGCAGTTCTTC. Amino acids: CASSPTSGSDEQFF.

The chain carries TRBV29-1 and TRBJ1-1, with TRBD1 as a possible D gene (5 bases). V gave up 3 bases and J gave up 0 bases, with 8 bases separating them. This CDR3 has 13 residues. Germline CDR1 and CDR2: SQVTM and ANQGSEA. In nucleotides, the CDR3 is TGCAGCGTTGAGCCGACAGTGAACACTGAAGCTTTCTTT. Translated, it gives CSVEPTVNTEAFF.

This clone occurred a few times. The chain has TRBV5-1 and TRBJ2-7; 8 nucleotides agree with TRBD1. CDR1 and CDR2 from the germline V gene are SGHRS and YFSETQ. The length of the CDR3 is 15 residues. With 4 bases clipped from V and 0 bases from J, the junction kept 6 bases outside the gene matches. Written as DNA, the CDR3 is TGCGCCAGCAGCCCTACAGGGGGAAGCTCCTACGAGCAGTACTTC. Residues: CASSPTGGSSYEQYF.

There are a few counts of this clone. V gene TRBV6-5 combines with J gene TRBJ2-1; possibly TRBD2 for D (5 bases). Germline V gene data show CDR1 as MNHEY and CDR2 as SVGAGI. V was pared by 3 bases and J by 8 bases, with 8 bases between. The CDR3 loop spans 12 amino acids. The CDR3 spells CASSYRGYEQFF. DNA for the CDR3: TGTGCCAGCAGTTATCGGGGTTATGAGCAGTTCTTC.

CDR3 amino acids: CSVLAVNYGYTF. The CDR3 DNA sequence: TGCAGCGTGCTGGCAGTTAACTATGGCTACACCTTC. The chain recombines TRBV29-1 with TRBJ1-2; D unresolved. There are 12 residues in the CDR3. Trimming removed 6 bases at V and 1 base at J, with 9 bases between. Germline lookup yields CDR1 SQVTM and CDR2 ANQGSEA.

The rearrangement uses TRBV27 and TRBJ1-1; perhaps TRBD1 as D (5 bases). CDR1 and CDR2 (germline): MNHEY, SMNVEV (reference sequence). V lost 2 bases and J lost 5, with 9 bases in between. This CDR3 is 13 amino acids long. CDR3 amino acids: CASSLGRGTEAFF. DNA for the CDR3: TGTGCCAGCAGTTTAGGGAGGGGTACTGAAGCTTTCTTT.

This chain links TRBV9 with TRBJ2-3, with 8 positions matching TRBD2. V was pared by 4 bases and J by 10 bases, with 17 bases of the junction left unmatched. The V gene's germline CDR1 is SGDLS and CDR2 YYNGEE. This CDR3 is 16 amino acids long. The CDR3 coding sequence is TGTGCCAGCAGCCCCTCCGAGCGGGGGACGTCGTATGCGCAGTATTTT. Protein: CASSPSERGTSYAQYF.

The V call is TRBV4-3, the J call TRBJ2-2, with 11 bases identical to TRBD2. The V gene's germline CDR1 is LGHNA and CDR2 YSLEER. V lost 3 bases and J lost 5; bases outside the gene matches: 8. The CDR3 contains 17 residues. This CDR3 is CASSHGGLAGGTGELFF. In nucleotides, the CDR3 is TGCGCCAGCAGCCACGGGGGGCTAGCGGGGGGAACCGGGGAGCTGTTTTTT.

This clone is a singleton in its sample. V usage is TRBV27 and J usage is TRBJ2-3, with TRBD2 matching over 12 bases. Trimming took 2 bases from V and 3 from J; bases not matched to a gene: 6. CDR1 is MNHEY, CDR2 SMNVEV, per germline (reference sequence). The CDR3 consists of 17 residues. CDR3 coding DNA: TGTGCCAGCAGTTTAGGGAGGCTAGCGGGAGGGACAGATACGCAGTATTTT. This gives the protein CASSLGRLAGGTDTQYF.